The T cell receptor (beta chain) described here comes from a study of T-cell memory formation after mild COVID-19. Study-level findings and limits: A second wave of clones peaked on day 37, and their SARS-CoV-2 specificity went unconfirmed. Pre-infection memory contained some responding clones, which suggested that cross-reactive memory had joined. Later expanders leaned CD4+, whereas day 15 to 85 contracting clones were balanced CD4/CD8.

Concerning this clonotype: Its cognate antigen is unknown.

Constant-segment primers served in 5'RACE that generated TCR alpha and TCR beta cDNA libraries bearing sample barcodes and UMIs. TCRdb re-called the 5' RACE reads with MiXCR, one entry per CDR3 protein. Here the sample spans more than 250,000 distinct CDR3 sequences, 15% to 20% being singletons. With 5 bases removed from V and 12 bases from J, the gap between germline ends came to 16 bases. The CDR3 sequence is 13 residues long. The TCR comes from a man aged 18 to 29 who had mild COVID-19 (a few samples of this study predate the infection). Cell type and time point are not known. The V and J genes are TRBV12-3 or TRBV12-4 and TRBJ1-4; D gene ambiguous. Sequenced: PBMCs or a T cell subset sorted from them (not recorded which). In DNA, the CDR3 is TGTGCCAGCAGTCCCCGTATGGGGTCGGAACTGTTTTTT. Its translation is CASSPRMGSELFF.